Below, 5 T cell receptor beta chains from the same sample are listed, as sequenced in a study of blood T cell repertoires in COVID-19. Clones were sequenced by immunoSEQ multiplex PCR, and TCRdb holds only the in-frame ones, with some missing. The data hold roughly 380,000 clones, with 89% observed a single time. The specimen sequenced was peripheral blood. These receptor sequences come from a woman in her thirties or forties with COVID-19, enrolled during active disease.

The chain combines TRBV15 with TRBJ2-7; D may be TRBD1 (6 bases). Germline loops: CDR1 LNHNV, CDR2 YYDKDF (reference sequence). Trimming took off 5 bases at V and 1 base at J, with 12 bases between the two ends. This CDR3 comprises 14 residues. CDR3 nucleotide sequence: TGTGCCACCAGCTTGGGACAAACTTCCTACGAGCAGTACTTC. This sequence encodes CATSLGQTSYEQYF. Variable domain in full (rest from reference TRBV15 and TRBJ2-7): DAMVIQNPRYQVTQFGKPVTLSCSQTLNHNVMYWYQQKSSQAPKLLFHYYDKDFNNEADTPDNFQSRRPNTSFCFLDIRSPGLGDTAMYLCATSLGQTSYEQYFGPGTRLTVT.

Here the CDR3 reads CASSLLAGRRGYTF. CDR3 bases: TGTGCCAGCAGTTTACTCGCGGGAAGAAGGGGCTACACCTTC. The rearrangement links TRBV28 to TRBJ1-2; D gene uncertain. Trimming took 2 bases from V and 8 from J, leaving 15 bases between them. Germline CDR1 MDHEN, CDR2 SYDVKM. This CDR3 spans 14 amino acids.

The chain has TRBV5-1 and TRBJ2-5; 9 bases map to TRBD1. This CDR3 has 15 residues. The V gene end was trimmed by 4 bases and the J gene end by 4 bases; junction bases not matched to a gene: 8. Germline V lookup: CDR1 SGHRS, CDR2 YFSETQ. The CDR3 sequence is CASSDPGQGGETQYF. The CDR3, as DNA: TGCGCCAGCAGCGACCCGGGACAGGGAGGAGAGACCCAGTACTTC.

The genes are TRBV6-6 and TRBJ2-3, with D possibly matching TRBD2 (5 bases). The CDR3 has 14 residues. The ends were cut back, 5 bases at V and 5 bases at J, with 14 bases in the middle. Germline V lookup: CDR1 MNHNY, CDR2 SVGAGI (reference sequence). The CDR3 protein is CASSRINAGDTQYF. The CDR3 coding sequence is TGTGCCAGCAGTCGGATAAACGCGGGAGATACGCAGTATTTT.

The CDR3 DNA reads as TGCGCCAGCAGCTTGGGGTGGACAGTTTACTACGAGCAGTACTTC. Its protein product is CASSLGWTVYYEQYF. The gene calls are TRBV5-1 and TRBJ2-7; maybe TRBD1 (6 bases). Per the germline V gene, CDR1 is SGHRS and CDR2 is YFSETQ. V was cut by 0 bases and J by 3 bases, with 13 bases left in between. CDR3 length: 15 residues.